The T cell receptor beta chain under discussion was sequenced for a study of T cells in localized non-small cell lung cancer. Points from the study as a whole: Measurement of T cell clonality placed uninvolved adjacent lung highest, above the level in tumor. A median of 57 of the top 100 tumor clones appeared in adjacent lung, which was paired and uninvolved.

Germline V gives CDR1 SGHVS, CDR2 FQNEAQ. The CDR3 extends over 15 amino acids. The ends were cut back, 1 base at V and 3 bases at J, with 9 bases in the middle. The assay was immunoSEQ multiplex PCR, and TCRdb's table has in-frame clones only and misses some. The table lists around 92,000 clones, under 95% of them singletons. As for this clone: The antigen is not known.

This TCR derives from a woman aged 35 to 70 with stage II squamous cell lung carcinoma. The chain carries TRBV7-8 and TRBJ1-4, with D unclear. Sequenced here: PBMCs, sampled before any cancer treatment. CDR3 coding DNA: TGTGCCAGCAGCTTAGTGGGGTCGCCTAATGAAAAACTGTTTTTT. This sequence encodes CASSLVGSPNEKLFF.